One and the same sample provided the 9 T cell receptor beta chains below, sequenced in a study of T cells after posttransplantation cyclophosphamide. The method was immunoSEQ multiplex PCR; TCRdb's version includes in-frame clones alone and lacks a portion of them. Altogether about 37,000 clones were found in the sample, and no singletons occur. Sample: PBMCs. These TCRs come from a man younger than 40 in good health and a related stem cell transplant donor.

The sample holds a few counts of this clone. The chain links TRBV28 to TRBJ2-5; perhaps D is TRBD1 or TRBD2 (6 bases each). This CDR3 has 15 residues. In germline, CDR1 is MDHEN, CDR2 SYDVKM. Trimming took off 6 bases at V and 5 bases at J, with 19 bases between the two ends. CDR3 amino acids: CASSVGGTLGETQYF. The CDR3 nucleotides read TGTGCCAGCAGCGTGGGCGGGACACTCGGGGAGACCCAGTACTTC.

The V call is TRBV6-2 or TRBV6-3, the J call TRBJ2-3; the match to TRBD2 covers 8 bases. The germline CDR1 and CDR2 sequences are MNHEY and SVGEGT. The ends lost 7 bases at V and 1 base at J; junction bases unmatched: 7. The CDR3 covers 15 residues. The CDR3 loop is CASNQVSGGTDTQYF. As DNA, the CDR3 is TGTGCCAGCAACCAGGTTAGCGGGGGCACAGATACGCAGTATTTT.

This clone was seen many times. This chain joins TRBV2 and TRBJ2-2; 9 nucleotides match TRBD1. V dropped 5 bases and J dropped 4; count of bases not matched to a gene: 2. Germline V gene lookup returns CDR1 SNHLY and CDR2 FYNNEI. The CDR3 loop spans 14 amino acids. The CDR3 here is CASSRDRATGELFF. For the CDR3, the DNA is TGTGCCAGCAGTCGGGACAGGGCCACCGGGGAGCTGTTTTTT.

This clone was recorded many times. The chain links TRBV7-3 to TRBJ2-2, with 9 bases fitting TRBD1. With 3 bases clipped from V and 2 bases from J, the junction kept 4 bases outside the gene matches. Per germline, CDR1 SGHTA and CDR2 FQGTGA. This CDR3 spans 16 amino acids. CDR3 in DNA: TGTGCCAGCAGCTTCTTACAGGGGGCTAACACCGGGGAGCTGTTTTTT. It is translated as CASSFLQGANTGELFF.

This clone appeared a few times. The chain is built from TRBV6-2 or TRBV6-3 and TRBJ2-2, with 8 nucleotides matching TRBD1. After removal of 9 bases from V and 6 bases from J, the junction contained 3 bases not matched to a gene. This CDR3 region has 12 residues. In germline, CDR1 is MNHEY, CDR2 SVGEGT. The CDR3 region is CASQQGAGELFF. CDR3 DNA sequence: TGTGCCAGTCAACAGGGGGCCGGGGAGCTGTTTTTT.

This clone was detected many times. This chain uses TRBV5-8 with TRBJ2-7; the D is unclear. The CDR3 has 15 residues. V lost 0 bases and J lost 0, with 10 bases in between. Germline CDR1 is SGHTS and CDR2 is YDEGEE. Here the CDR3 DNA reads TGTGCCAGCAGCTTGGGGGCCTTCTCCTCCTACGAGCAGTACTTC. Its protein is CASSLGAFSSYEQYF. Full variable domain (outside the CDR3, taken from reference TRBV5-8 and TRBJ2-7): EAGVTQSPTHLIKTRGQQATLRCSPISGHTSVYWYQQALGLGLQFLLWYDEGEERNRGNFPPRFSGRQFPNYSSELNVNALELEDSALYLCASSLGAFSSYEQYFGPGTRLTVT.

This clone was detected ten times or more. The V and J genes are TRBV5-4 and TRBJ2-3; D perhaps matches TRBD2 (5 bases). Germline CDR1 is SGHNT and CDR2 is YYREEE (reference sequence). The CDR3 is made up of 14 amino acids. The germline V and J ends were trimmed by 4 bases and 2 bases, with 11 bases remaining between them. CDR3 sequence (DNA): TGTGCCAGCAGCGTGGACTCTTACACAGATACGCAGTATTTT. The encoded protein is CASSVDSYTDTQYF.

The V gene is TRBV28, the J gene TRBJ2-7; TRBD2 is a possible D gene (5 bases). The CDR3 is 14 residues long. CDR1 and CDR2 from the germline V gene are MDHEN and SYDVKM. The V gene lost 2 bases and the J gene lost 0 bases, with 8 bases spanning the gap. In nucleotides, the CDR3 is TGTGCCAGCAGTTTAAGCGGCGACTCCTACGAGCAGTACTTC. This encodes CASSLSGDSYEQYF.

This clone came up many times. The rearrangement links TRBV28 to TRBJ1-6, with D possibly being TRBD1 (5 bases). Trimming stripped 3 bases from V and 8 bases from J, with 14 bases between. CDR3 length: 15 residues. Per the germline V gene, CDR1 is MDHEN and CDR2 is SYDVKM. The CDR3 region has the DNA TGTGCCAGCAGTTTGTACGACAGCTCTTATTCACCCCTCCACTTT. Its protein is CASSLYDSSYSPLHF.